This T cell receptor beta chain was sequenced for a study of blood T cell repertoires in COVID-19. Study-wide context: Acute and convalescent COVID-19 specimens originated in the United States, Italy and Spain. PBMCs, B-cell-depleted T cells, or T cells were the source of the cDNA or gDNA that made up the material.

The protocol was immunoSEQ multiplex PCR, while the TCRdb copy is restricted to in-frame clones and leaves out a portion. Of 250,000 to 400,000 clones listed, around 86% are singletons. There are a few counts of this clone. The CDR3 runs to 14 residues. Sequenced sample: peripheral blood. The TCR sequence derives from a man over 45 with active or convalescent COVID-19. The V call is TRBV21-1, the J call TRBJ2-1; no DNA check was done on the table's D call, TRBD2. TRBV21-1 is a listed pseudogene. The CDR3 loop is CAPGGRGSYNEQFF. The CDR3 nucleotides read TGTGCCCCAGGTGGGAGAGGCTCCTACAATGAGCAGTTCTTC.